The entry below describes one T cell receptor beta chain. Its antigen remains unidentified. V shed 1 base and J 13 bases; nucleotides not matched to a gene: 9. This CDR3 is built from 15 residues. The germline gives CDR1 MNHEY, CDR2 SMNVEV (reference sequence). Profiled with immunoSEQ multiplex PCR; TCRdb holds only in-frame clones, not every one. The sample consists of about 240,000 clones, approximately 90% of them appearing once. Indicated treatment: around 19 received Ad26.COV2.S at low or high dose, single or two shots; about 5 received placebo; per-sample allocation not given. Sample collection was performed on day 63 after the first vaccine or placebo injection. The study used a vaccine consisting of an Ad26 vector that expressed Wuhan-strain SARS-CoV-2 spike. The sample originates from a study of Ad26.COV2.S vaccination and SARS-CoV-2 variants. Across the whole study: As a participant in COV1001, the donor was in the Ad26.COV2.S trial arm. Into the muscle, Ad26.COV2.S was dosed once or twice, 56 days apart.

Study results and limitations: The study found higher spike-specific TCR breadth in vaccine than placebo recipients.

The starting material was peripheral blood, obtained in a trial of Ad26.COV2.S vaccine versus placebo. This receptor was identified in a person aged 18-65 years who received the Ad26.COV2.S COVID-19 vaccine or a placebo. This chain uses TRBV27 with TRBJ1-6, with 8 bases lining up with TRBD1. The CDR3 DNA follows: TGTGCCAGCAGTTTATGGGGGACAGGCCTTTCCCCCCTCCACTTT. This sequence encodes CASSLWGTGLSPLHF.